Listed below are T cell receptor beta chains from one sample, sequenced in a study of cytomegalovirus exposure and HLA in healthy donors. Sequencing was performed with immunoSEQ multiplex PCR; in TCRdb, only in-frame clones are kept and a portion is missing. Among approximately 130,000 clones listed, 84% were seen once. The specimen was PBMCs. These receptors were obtained from a man aged 50-59 years in good health and CMV-seronegative. CDR3s include the opening cysteine and the closing phenylalanine or tryptophan. Each record gives: V gene, J gene, clone size, D gene, CDR3 DNA, CDR3 protein. A D gene is named only where the DNA matches it firmly. Expanded clones get a size class; other rows say once, few or many, or leave the size out.

>TRBV10-2|TRBJ2-1|-|TRBD2
TGCGCCAGCAGTGGGTCTAGCGGATCGGGGCAGTTCTTC
CASSGSSGSGQFF
>TRBV30|TRBJ1-4|-|TRBD1
TGTGCCTGGAGTCCGACAGGGAATGTTAATGAAAAACTGTTTTTT
CAWSPTGNVNEKLFF
>TRBV11-2|TRBJ2-3|once|TRBD2
TGTGCCAGCAGCGGGGTGGCGGGGGGGGCCCACGAAACGCAGTATTTT
CASSGVAGGAHETQYF
>TRBV30|TRBJ2-7|-|TRBD1
TGTGCCTGGGACAGGGGAAGCTCCTACGAGCAGTACTTC
CAWDRGSSYEQYF
>TRBV19|TRBJ2-5|-|TRBD2
TGTGCCACAGGGAGGGCTAGCGGGGGGCGCGAGACCCAGTACTTC
CATGRASGGRETQYF
>TRBV30|TRBJ1-1|-|-
TGTGCCTGGAAACGGTGGAGCACTGAAGCTTTCTTT
CAWKRWSTEAFF
>TRBV6-1|TRBJ1-5|few|-
TGTGCCAGCAGTGAAGCGATGCGGCTCCTCAATCAGCCCCAGCATTTT
CASSEAMRLLNQPQHF
>TRBV27|TRBJ2-7|-|-
TGTGCCAGCAGTTTTGGAAGCTCCTACGAGCGGTACTTC
CASSFGSSYERYF
>TRBV6-1|TRBJ1-1|-|TRBD1
TGTGCCAGCAGTGCGCCGGGGACAGGGGGCCTTAATACTGAAGCTTTCTTT
CASSAPGTGGLNTEAFF
>TRBV4-1|TRBJ2-7|-|-
TGCGCCAGCAGCCACCCCGTCCCCTCCTACGAGCAGTACTTC
CASSHPVPSYEQYF
>TRBV18|TRBJ2-7|-|-
TGTGCCAGCTCACCACCGGGCAGGGGGGCCTACGAGCAGTACTTC
CASSPPGRGAYEQYF
>TRBV14|TRBJ1-3|-|-
TGTGCCAGCAGCCCGTTCCAGGAGTCGGGAAAGGACACCATATATTTT
CASSPFQESGKDTIYF
>TRBV29-1|TRBJ2-3|-|TRBD1
TGCAGCGCCCAGGGAAGGACAGGGGACAATACGCAGTATTTT
CSAQGRTGDNTQYF
>TRBV10-1|TRBJ1-3|few|-
TGCGCCAGCAGCGAGGACATCTCTGGAAACACCATATATTTT
CASSEDISGNTIYF
>TRBV6-1|TRBJ2-3|-|-
TGTGCCAGCAGTGCTCTCCTCGGGGATACGCAGTATTTT
CASSALLGDTQYF
>TRBV5-1|TRBJ1-4|-|-
TGCGCCAGCAGCCCCCGGCCCCTGGGGGCTGATAATGAAAAACTGTTTTTT
CASSPRPLGADNEKLFF
>TRBV5-1|TRBJ2-2|-|-
TGCGCCAGCAGCTTGTTCGGACCCACAGGTCCAGGCGGGGAGCTGTTTTTT
CASSLFGPTGPGGELFF
>TRBV2|TRBJ2-1|-|-
TGTGCCAGCAGTGACATCCAGGGCAATGAGCAGTTCTTC
CASSDIQGNEQFF
>TRBV5-1|TRBJ2-7|-|TRBD1
TGCGCCAGCAGCCTGGACAGGACCTACGAGCAGTACTTC
CASSLDRTYEQYF
>TRBV2|TRBJ1-5|-|-
TGTGCCAGCAGTGTCAGGGTAGGGCCGGGTCAGCCCCAGCATTTT
CASSVRVGPGQPQHF
>TRBV5-1|TRBJ1-1|-|TRBD1
TGCGCCAGCCGAGGACAGGGGAACACTGAAGCTTTCTTT
CASRGQGNTEAFF
>TRBV19|TRBJ2-7|-|TRBD1
TGTGCCAGTAGCACTACCGGGACAGGGGTTTACGAGCAGTACTTC
CASSTTGTGVYEQYF
>TRBV27|TRBJ2-7|-|TRBD1
TGTGCCAGCGGGGACAGGGGGGAGAACGAGCAGTACTTC
CASGDRGENEQYF
>TRBV5-5|TRBJ1-6|-|TRBD1
TGTGCCAGCAGCTGGGGACAGGGTAATGAATCACCCCTCCACTTT
CASSWGQGNESPLHF
>TRBV9|TRBJ2-3|-|TRBD2
TGTGCCAGCAGCCCTAGAGGACTAGCAACAGATACGCAGTATTTT
CASSPRGLATDTQYF